This TCR beta chain was captured by sequencing in a study of blood T cell repertoires in COVID-19. Study-level information: Acute and convalescent COVID-19 samples came from the United States, Italy and Spain.

Only one count was recorded for this clone. The CDR3 spans 15 residues. Germline values: CDR1 MNHEY, CDR2 SMNVEV (reference sequence). V was shortened by 0 bases and J by 6 bases, with 14 bases between the two germline ends. In the original workflow: It was from reference gene primer amplification that nucleated cell counts were estimated. Using immunoSEQ multiplex PCR, the repertoire was profiled, and TCRdb retains in-frame clones only, with some absent. For V, J and clone size, that table is used; D and trimming come from the DNA. This table has around 200,000 clones, about 87% appearing once. Symptom resolution, clearance, or two negative PCRs marked the recovered donors of Cohort 3.

The receptor comes from a woman between 25 and 40 years old who had recovered from COVID-19. Sequencing used PBMCs or T cells enriched from blood (not recorded which). The rearrangement uses TRBV27 and TRBJ2-5, with D possibly TRBD2 on 6 matching bases. The CDR3 region is CASSLSVEGQKTQYF. The CDR3 DNA is TGTGCCAGCAGTTTATCGGTGGAGGGTCAAAAGACCCAGTACTTC.